This paragraph reports one T cell receptor beta chain. Its antigen remains unidentified. Base qualities are not at hand, and no much larger clone is one base apart. This sample is part of a study of tumour-infiltrating T cells in Burkitt lymphoma (TCRdb year 2020). With respect to the entire study: The Burkitt lymphoma cohort included about 80 patients and covered every epidemiological subtype of the disease. Clinical outcome was correlated with TCR repertoire data, and overall and progression-free survival were found to be predicted by productive clonality independently of established prognosticators, including age at diagnosis.

Results and caveats for the whole study, not just this receptor: Several public clonotypes shared across numerous Burkitt lymphoma patients were found, and shared tumour neoantigen selection absent from diffuse large B-cell lymphoma was thereby suggested.

Library generation was performed with the immunoSEQ multiplex PCR assay. TCRdb obtained this table from immuneACCESS and retained in-frame rearrangements with V and J assigned. These tables miss some clones; where compared with another copy, unresolved V genes account for less than half of the shortfall, and the remainder is unexplained. The sample data list under 5,000 clones, and roughly an eighth of these were observed just once. The ten largest make up approximately 25% of the sample. The CDR3 holds 15 amino acids from the cysteine to the phenylalanine. Only the CDR3 DNA stays, 45 bases, in frame from base 1. Per the germline V gene (reference sequence), MNHNY is the CDR1 and SVGAGI is the CDR2.

This sequence was found in a human donor with Burkitt lymphoma. The rearrangement combines TRBV6-6 with TRBJ2-5, with a weak D call of TRBD2 (5 bases match). The J call could be wrong; TRBJ2-7 is a better fit for the DNA end. Sequencing was carried out using tumor tissue. The sequence in DNA is TGTGCCAGCAGTTACAGCCTCCGGGGAAGCTACGAGCAGTACTTC. Its translation reads: CASSYSLRGSYEQYF.